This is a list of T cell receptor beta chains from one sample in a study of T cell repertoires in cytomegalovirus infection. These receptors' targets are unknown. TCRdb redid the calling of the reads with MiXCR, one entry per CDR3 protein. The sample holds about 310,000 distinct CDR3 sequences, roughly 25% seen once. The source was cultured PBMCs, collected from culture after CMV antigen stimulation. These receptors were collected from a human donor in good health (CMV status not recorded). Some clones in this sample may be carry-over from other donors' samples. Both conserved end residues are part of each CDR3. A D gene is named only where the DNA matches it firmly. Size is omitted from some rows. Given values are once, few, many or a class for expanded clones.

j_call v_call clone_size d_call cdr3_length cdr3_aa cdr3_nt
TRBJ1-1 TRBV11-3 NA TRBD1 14 CASSWRTGNTEAFF TGTGCCAGCAGCTGGAGGACAGGGAACACTGAAGCTTTCTTT
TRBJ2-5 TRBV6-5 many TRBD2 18 CASSYSILAGGPQETQYF TGTGCCAGCAGTTACTCGATTCTAGCGGGAGGGCCCCAAGAGACCCAGTACTTC
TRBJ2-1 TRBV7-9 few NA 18 CASSPTAGEKPFYNEQFF TGTGCCAGCAGCCCCACAGCAGGGGAGAAACCATTCTACAATGAGCAGTTCTTC
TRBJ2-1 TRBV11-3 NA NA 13 CASSLGPAGEQFF TGTGCCAGCAGCTTAGGTCCAGCCGGTGAGCAGTTCTTC
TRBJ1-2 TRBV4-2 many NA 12 CASSQDGRGYTF TGTGCCAGCAGCCAAGACGGGCGGGGCTACACCTTC
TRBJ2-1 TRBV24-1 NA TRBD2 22 CATSDPWGTSGSSMSSYNEQFF TGTGCCACCAGTGACCCTTGGGGTACTAGCGGGTCCTCCATGTCATCCTACAATGAGCAGTTCTTC
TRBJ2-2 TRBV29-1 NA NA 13 CSFWGTPPGELFF TGCAGCTTTTGGGGGACCCCTCCCGGGGAGCTGTTTTTT
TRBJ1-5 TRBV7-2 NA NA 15 CASSLARGRNQPQHF TGTGCCAGCAGCTTAGCGCGGGGGAGAAATCAGCCCCAGCATTTT
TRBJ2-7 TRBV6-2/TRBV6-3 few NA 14 CASSSGGRPYEQYF TGTGCCAGCAGTTCCGGGGGGCGGCCCTACGAGCAGTACTTC
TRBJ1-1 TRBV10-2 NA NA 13 CASGREAGTEAFF TGCGCCAGCGGCAGGGAAGCCGGCACTGAAGCTTTCTTT
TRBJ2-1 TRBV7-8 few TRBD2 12 CASSFLAGFEFF TGTGCCAGCAGCTTCCTAGCGGGATTTGAGTTCTTC
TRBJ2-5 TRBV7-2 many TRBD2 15 CASSPYRLAEPPKYF TGTGCCAGCAGCCCCTATCGACTAGCGGAGCCCCCGAAGTACTTC
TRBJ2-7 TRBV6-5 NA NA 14 CATSYRSGLYEQYF TGTGCCACCTCATATCGGTCAGGATTATACGAGCAGTACTTC
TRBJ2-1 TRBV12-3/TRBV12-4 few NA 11 CASSRSNEQFF TGTGCCAGCAGCCGGTCGAATGAGCAGTTCTTC
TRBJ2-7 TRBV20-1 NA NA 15 CSATTGTARSYEQYF TGCAGTGCTACAACCGGGACGGCCCGCTCCTACGAGCAGTACTTC
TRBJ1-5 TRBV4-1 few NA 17 CASSHKRNGSNNQPQHF TGCGCCAGCAGCCACAAAAGAAACGGGTCGAATAATCAGCCCCAGCATTTT
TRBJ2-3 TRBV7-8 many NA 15 CASSLALVVTDTQYF TGTGCCAGCAGCTTAGCGCTTGTCGTCACAGATACGCAGTATTTT
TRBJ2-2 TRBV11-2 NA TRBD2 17 CASSLGTGGDSNGELFF TGTGCCAGCAGCTTAGGCACGGGGGGGGATAGCAACGGGGAGCTGTTTTTT
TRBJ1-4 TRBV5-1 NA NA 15 CASSLNGEVPEKLFF TGCGCCAGCAGCTTGAATGGGGAGGTACCTGAAAAACTGTTTTTT
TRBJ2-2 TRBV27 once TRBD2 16 CASRKLAGGGTGELFF TGTGCCAGCAGAAAACTAGCGGGAGGGGGGACCGGGGAGCTGTTTTTT
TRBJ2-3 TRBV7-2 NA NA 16 CASSFTGGGHTDTQYF TGTGCCAGCAGTTTTACAGGGGGGGGTCACACAGATACGCAGTATTTT
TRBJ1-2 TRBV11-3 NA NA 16 CASSLDRAEYGYGYTF TGTGCCAGCAGCTTAGATCGCGCGGAGTATGGCTATGGCTACACCTTC
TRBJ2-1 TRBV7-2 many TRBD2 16 CASSLDPATSGRSQFF TGTGCCAGCAGCTTAGATCCTGCGACTAGCGGGAGAAGTCAGTTCTTC
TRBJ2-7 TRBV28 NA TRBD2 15 CASSFVSSGSYEQYF TGTGCCAGCAGTTTTGTGTCTAGCGGATCCTACGAGCAGTACTTC
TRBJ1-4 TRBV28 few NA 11 CASTKRQELFF TGTGCCAGCACCAAAAGGCAAGAGTTGTTTTTT
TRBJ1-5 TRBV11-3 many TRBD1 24 CASSSLRMDRGPQPSISSNQPQHF TGTGCCAGCAGCTCCCTAAGGATGGACAGGGGGCCACAACCCAGCATATCGAGCAATCAGCCCCAGCATTTT
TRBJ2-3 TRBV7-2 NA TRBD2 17 CASSSQGGSVGTDTQYF TGTGCCAGCAGCTCCCAAGGCGGGAGCGTCGGCACAGATACGCAGTATTTT
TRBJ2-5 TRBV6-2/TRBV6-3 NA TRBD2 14 CASSASGGQETQYF TGTGCCAGCAGCGCTAGCGGGGGGCAGGAGACCCAGTACTTC
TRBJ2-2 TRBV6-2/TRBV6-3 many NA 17 CASSYTREGVDTGELFF TGTGCCAGCAGTTACACCCGAGAGGGGGTGGACACCGGGGAGCTGTTTTTT
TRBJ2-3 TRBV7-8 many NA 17 CASSFRNRQASTDTQYF TGTGCCAGCAGCTTCAGAAACAGACAGGCTTCCACAGATACGCAGTATTTT
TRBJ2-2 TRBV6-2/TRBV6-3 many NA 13 CASSMTETGELFF TGTGCCAGCAGTATGACCGAAACCGGGGAGCTGTTTTTT
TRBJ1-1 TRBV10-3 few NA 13 CAITAIKGTEAFF TGTGCCATCACCGCAATAAAGGGCACTGAAGCTTTCTTT
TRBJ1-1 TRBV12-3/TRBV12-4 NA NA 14 CASSPPTGRTEAFF TGTGCCAGCAGTCCCCCAACAGGGAGAACTGAAGCTTTCTTT
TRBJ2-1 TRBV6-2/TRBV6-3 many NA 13 CASNQPPYDEQFF TGTGCCAGCAACCAACCACCGTACGATGAGCAGTTCTTC
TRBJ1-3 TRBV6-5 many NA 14 CASSYQGTGNTIYF TGTGCCAGCAGTTACCAGGGGACTGGAAACACCATATATTTT
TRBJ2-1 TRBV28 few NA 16 CASSPGGAQSYNEQFF TGTGCCAGCAGTCCCGGTGGAGCGCAGTCCTACAATGAGCAGTTCTTC
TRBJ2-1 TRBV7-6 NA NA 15 CASSLVLSSYNEQFF TGTGCCAGCAGCTTAGTTCTGAGCTCCTACAATGAGCAGTTCTTC
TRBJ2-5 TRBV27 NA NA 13 CASSLSSRLTQYF TGTGCCAGCAGTTTATCTTCGCGGTTGACCCAGTACTTC
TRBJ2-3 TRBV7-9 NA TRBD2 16 CASSPPSGPSTDTQYF TGTGCCAGCAGCCCCCCTAGCGGGCCTAGCACAGATACGCAGTATTTT
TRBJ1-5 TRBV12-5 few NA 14 CASGFGGGNQPQHF TGTGCTAGTGGTTTTGGAGGGGGCAATCAGCCCCAGCATTTT
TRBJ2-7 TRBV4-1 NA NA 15 CASSQDRGRTYEQYF TGCGCCAGCAGCCAAGATCGGGGCCGAACCTACGAGCAGTACTTC
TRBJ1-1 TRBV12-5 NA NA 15 CASGSPGDLNTEAFF TGTGCTAGTGGTTCTCCGGGGGACCTGAACACTGAAGCTTTCTTT
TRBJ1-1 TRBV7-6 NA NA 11 CASSAGTEAFF TGTGCCAGCAGCGCGGGCACTGAAGCTTTCTTT
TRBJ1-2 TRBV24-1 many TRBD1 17 CATSDSDRPEGRYGYTF TGTGCCACCAGTGACTCGGACAGGCCCGAGGGACGCTATGGCTACACCTTC
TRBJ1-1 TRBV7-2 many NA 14 CASSFRGGNTEAFF TGTGCCAGCAGCTTTAGGGGCGGGAACACTGAAGCTTTCTTT
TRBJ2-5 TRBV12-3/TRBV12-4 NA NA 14 CASSPPTDQETQYF TGTGCCAGCAGTCCCCCCACCGACCAAGAGACCCAGTACTTC